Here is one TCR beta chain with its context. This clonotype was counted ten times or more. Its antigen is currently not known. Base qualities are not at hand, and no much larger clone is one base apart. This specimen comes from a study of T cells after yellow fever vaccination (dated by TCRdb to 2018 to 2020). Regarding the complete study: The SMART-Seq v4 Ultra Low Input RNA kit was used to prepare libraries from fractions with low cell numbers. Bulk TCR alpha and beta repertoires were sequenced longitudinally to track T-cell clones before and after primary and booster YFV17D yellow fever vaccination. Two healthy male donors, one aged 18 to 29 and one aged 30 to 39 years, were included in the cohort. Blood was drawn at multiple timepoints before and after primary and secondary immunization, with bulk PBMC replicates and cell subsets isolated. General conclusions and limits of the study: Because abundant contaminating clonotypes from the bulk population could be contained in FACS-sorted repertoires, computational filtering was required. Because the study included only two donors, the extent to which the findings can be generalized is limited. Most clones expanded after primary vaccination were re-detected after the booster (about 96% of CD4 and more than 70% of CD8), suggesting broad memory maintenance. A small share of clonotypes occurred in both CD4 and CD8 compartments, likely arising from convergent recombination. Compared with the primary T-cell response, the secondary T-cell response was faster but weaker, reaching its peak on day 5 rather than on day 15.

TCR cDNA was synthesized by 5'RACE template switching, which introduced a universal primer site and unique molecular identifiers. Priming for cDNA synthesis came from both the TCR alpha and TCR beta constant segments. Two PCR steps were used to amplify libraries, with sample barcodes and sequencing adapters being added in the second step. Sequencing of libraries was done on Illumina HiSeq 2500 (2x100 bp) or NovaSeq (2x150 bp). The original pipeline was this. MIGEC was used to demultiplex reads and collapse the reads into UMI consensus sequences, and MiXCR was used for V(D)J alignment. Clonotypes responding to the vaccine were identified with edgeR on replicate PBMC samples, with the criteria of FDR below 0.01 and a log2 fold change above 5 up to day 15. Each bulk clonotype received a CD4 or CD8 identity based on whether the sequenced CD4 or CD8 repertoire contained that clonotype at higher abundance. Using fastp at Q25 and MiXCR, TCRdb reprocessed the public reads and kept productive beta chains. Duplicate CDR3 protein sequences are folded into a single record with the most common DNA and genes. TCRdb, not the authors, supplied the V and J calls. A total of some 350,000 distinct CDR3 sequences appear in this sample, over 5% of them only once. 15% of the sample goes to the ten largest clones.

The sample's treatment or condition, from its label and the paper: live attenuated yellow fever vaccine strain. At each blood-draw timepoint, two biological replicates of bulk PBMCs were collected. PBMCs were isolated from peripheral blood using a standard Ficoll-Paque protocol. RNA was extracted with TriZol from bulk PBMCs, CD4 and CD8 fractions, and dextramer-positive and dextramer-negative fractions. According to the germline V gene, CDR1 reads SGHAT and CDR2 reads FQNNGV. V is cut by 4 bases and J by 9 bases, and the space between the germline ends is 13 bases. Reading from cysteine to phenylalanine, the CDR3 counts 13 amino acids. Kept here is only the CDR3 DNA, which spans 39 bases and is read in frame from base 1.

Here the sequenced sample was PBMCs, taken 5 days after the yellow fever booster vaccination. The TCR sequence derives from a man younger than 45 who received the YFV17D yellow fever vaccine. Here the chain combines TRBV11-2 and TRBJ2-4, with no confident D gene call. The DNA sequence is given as TGTGCCAGCAGCTCACGGTGGGATGGCATTCAGTACTTC. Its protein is CASSSRWDGIQYF.